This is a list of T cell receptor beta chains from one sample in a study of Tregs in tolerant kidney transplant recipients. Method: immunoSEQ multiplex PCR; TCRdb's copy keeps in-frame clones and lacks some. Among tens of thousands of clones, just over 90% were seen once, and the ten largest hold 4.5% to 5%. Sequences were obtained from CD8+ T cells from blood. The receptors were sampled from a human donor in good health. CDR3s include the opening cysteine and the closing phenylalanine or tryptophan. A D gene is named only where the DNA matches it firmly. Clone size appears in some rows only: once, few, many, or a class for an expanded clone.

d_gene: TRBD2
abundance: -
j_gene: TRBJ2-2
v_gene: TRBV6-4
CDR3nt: TGTGCCAGCAGTTTAGCGGGAGATGAGACCGGGGAGCTGTTTTTT
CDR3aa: CASSLAGDETGELFF

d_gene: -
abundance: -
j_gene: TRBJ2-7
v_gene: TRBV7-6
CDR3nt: TGTGCCAGCAGCTTAAGGGGGTTCTCCTACGAGCAGTACTTC
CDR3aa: CASSLRGFSYEQYF

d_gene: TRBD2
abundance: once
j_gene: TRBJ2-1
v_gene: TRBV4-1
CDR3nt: TGCGCCAGCAGCCGGACTAGCGGGAGGGGCAATGAGCAGTTCTTC
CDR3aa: CASSRTSGRGNEQFF

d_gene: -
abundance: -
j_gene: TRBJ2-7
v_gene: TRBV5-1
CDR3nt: TGCGCCAGCAGCTTGGGACTCGAGCAGTACTTC
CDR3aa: CASSLGLEQYF

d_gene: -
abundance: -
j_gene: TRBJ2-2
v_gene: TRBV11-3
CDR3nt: TGTGCCAGCAGCTTAGTGGCCTCCGGGGAGCTGTTTTTT
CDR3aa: CASSLVASGELFF

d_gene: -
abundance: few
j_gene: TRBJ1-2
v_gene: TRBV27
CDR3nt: TGTGCCAGCAGCCTCTCCGGGAGCTCAGAATTCTATGGCTACACCTTC
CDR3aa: CASSLSGSSEFYGYTF

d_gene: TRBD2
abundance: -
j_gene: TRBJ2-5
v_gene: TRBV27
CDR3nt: TGTGCCAGCAGTTCATGGACTAGCGGGAAAGAGACCCAGTACTTC
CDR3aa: CASSSWTSGKETQYF

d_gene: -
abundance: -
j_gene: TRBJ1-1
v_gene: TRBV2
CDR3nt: TGTGCCAGCAGTGAGGGACACCTGAACACTGAAGCTTTCTTT
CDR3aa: CASSEGHLNTEAFF

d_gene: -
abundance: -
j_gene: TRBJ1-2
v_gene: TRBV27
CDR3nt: TGTGCCAGCAGTCTCGGCCCAGGAGCTTTCAACTATGGCTACACCTTC
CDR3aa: CASSLGPGAFNYGYTF

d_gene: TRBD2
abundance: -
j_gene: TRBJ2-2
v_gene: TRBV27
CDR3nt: TGTGCCAGCAGTTTATCGCCGGGACTAGGTGTCGGGGAGCTGTTTTTT
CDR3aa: CASSLSPGLGVGELFF

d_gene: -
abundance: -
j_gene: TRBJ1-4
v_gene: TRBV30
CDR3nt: TGTGCCTGGAGTGTGGCAGGCGGTGAAAAACTGTTTTTT
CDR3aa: CAWSVAGGEKLFF

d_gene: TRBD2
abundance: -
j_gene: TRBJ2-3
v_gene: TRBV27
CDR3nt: TGTGCCAGCAGTGTTATCCGGACAGGGGGAGGACTAGCGGGGCTCACAGATACGCAGTATTTT
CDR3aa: CASSVIRTGGGLAGLTDTQYF

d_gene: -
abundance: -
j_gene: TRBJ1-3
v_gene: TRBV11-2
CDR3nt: TGTGCCAGCAGCCCACCCCTTCGAGGAAACACCATATATTTT
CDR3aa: CASSPPLRGNTIYF

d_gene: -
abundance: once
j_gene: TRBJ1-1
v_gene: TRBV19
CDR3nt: TGTGCCAGTAGTATCTCGGTGAACACTGAAGCTTTCTTT
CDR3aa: CASSISVNTEAFF

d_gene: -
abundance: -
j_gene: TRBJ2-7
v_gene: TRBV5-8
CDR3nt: TGTGCCAGCAGCTTGCGTTGGGCAACTCCCCGATACGAGCAGTACTTC
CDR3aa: CASSLRWATPRYEQYF

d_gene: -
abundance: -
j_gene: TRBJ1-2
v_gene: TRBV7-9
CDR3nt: TGTGCCAGCAGCTTAAATTCTGACATATCCTATGGCTACACCTTC
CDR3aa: CASSLNSDISYGYTF

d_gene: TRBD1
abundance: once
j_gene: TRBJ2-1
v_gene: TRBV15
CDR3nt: TGTGCCACCAGCCACCCGGGACAGGGGTTGGGTGAGCAGTTCTTC
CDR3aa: CATSHPGQGLGEQFF

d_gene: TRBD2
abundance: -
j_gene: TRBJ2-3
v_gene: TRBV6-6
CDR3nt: TGTGCCAGCAGCATGACTAGCGGGGATACGCAGTATTTT
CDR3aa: CASSMTSGDTQYF

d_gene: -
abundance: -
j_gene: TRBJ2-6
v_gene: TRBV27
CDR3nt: TGTGCCAGCAGGTTCTCTGGGGCCAACGTCCTGACTTTC
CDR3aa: CASRFSGANVLTF

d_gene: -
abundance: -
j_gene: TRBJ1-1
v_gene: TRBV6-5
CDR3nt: TGTGCCAGCAGTCAGACCTCGGGGGGGACTGAAGCTTTCTTT
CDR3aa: CASSQTSGGTEAFF

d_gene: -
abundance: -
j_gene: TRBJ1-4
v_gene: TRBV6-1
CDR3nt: TGTGCCAGCAGTGAATCATCCAGTCTATCAACTAATGAAAAACTGTTTTTT
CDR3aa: CASSESSSLSTNEKLFF

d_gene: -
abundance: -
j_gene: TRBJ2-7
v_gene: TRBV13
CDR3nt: TGTGCCAGCAGCTTCGGACAGTCCTCCTACGAGCAGTACTTC
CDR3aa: CASSFGQSSYEQYF

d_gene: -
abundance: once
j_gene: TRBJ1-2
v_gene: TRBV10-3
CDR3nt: TGTGCCATCAGTGAAATAGGACCCCTTAACTATGGCTACACCTTC
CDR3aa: CAISEIGPLNYGYTF

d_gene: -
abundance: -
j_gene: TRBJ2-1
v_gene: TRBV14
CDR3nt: TGTGCCAGCAGCCCCCGACCGGCGGATGAGCAGTTCTTC
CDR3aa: CASSPRPADEQFF

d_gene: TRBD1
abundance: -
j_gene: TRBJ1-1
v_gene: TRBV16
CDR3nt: TGTGCCAGCAGCCAATACGGGGACAGGGTTAACACTGAAGCTTTCTTT
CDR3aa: CASSQYGDRVNTEAFF

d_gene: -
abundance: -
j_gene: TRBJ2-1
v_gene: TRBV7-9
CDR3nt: TGTGCCAGCAGTCCAACGGGTCAGGGAGGACTCACGACCTACAATGAGCAGTTCTTC
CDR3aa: CASSPTGQGGLTTYNEQFF

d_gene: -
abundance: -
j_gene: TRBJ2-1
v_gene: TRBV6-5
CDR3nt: TGTGCCAGCAGTTACTCGCGGGCATACAATGAGCAGTTCTTC
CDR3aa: CASSYSRAYNEQFF

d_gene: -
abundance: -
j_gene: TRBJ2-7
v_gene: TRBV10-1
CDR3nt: TGCGCCAGCAGTGAGCCCTCTAGCCCCGAGCCGGCAGAGCAGTACTTC
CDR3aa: CASSEPSSPEPAEQYF

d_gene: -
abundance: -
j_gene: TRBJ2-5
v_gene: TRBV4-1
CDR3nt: TGCGCCAGCAGCCAAGATCCCGCAGGTGGGACCCAGTACTTC
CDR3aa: CASSQDPAGGTQYF

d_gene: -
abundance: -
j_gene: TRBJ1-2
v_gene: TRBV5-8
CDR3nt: TGTGCCAGCAGCTTGCCGGGGGGCATCTATGGCTACACCTTC
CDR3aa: CASSLPGGIYGYTF

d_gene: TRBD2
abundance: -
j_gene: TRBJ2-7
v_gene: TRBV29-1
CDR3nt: TGCAGCGTTGAAGCGTGGACTAGCGGATTTATAAGGTCCTACGAGCAGTACTTC
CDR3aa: CSVEAWTSGFIRSYEQYF

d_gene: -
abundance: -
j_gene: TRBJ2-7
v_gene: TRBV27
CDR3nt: TGTGCCAGCAGTCTAGGACAGACCTCGTACTTC
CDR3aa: CASSLGQTSYF

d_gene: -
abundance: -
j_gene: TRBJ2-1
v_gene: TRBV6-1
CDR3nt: TGTGCCAGCAGTACAGAACAGGGCTCCTACAATGAGCAGTTCTTC
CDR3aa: CASSTEQGSYNEQFF

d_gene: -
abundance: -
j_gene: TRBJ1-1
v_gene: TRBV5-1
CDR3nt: TGCGCCAGCAGCTTGGGACAGCTTGAAGCTTTCTTT
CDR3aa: CASSLGQLEAFF

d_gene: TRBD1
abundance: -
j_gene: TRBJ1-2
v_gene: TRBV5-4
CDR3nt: TGTGCCAGCAGCCCCCGTACAGGGGCTAACTATGGCTACACCTTC
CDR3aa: CASSPRTGANYGYTF

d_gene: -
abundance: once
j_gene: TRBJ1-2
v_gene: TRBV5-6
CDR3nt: TGTGCCAGCAGCTTTGAGGAGGACACCCTATGGACTAACTATGGCTACACCTTC
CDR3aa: CASSFEEDTLWTNYGYTF

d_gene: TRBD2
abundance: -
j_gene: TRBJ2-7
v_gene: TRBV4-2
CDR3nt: TGTGCCAGCAGCCAACCGGGACTAGCGGGGGGAAGGCAGTACTTC
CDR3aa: CASSQPGLAGGRQYF

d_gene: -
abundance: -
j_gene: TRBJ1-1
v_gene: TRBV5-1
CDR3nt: TGCGCCAGCAGCTTGGGTTTCTGGGAGGGGACTGAAGCTTTCTTT
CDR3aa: CASSLGFWEGTEAFF

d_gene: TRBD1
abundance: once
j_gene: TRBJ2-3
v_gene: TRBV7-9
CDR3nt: TGTGCCAGCAGCCGAGGGGGCATAACAGATACGCAGTATTTT
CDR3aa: CASSRGGITDTQYF

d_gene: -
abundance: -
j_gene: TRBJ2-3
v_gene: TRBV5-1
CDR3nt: TGCGCCAGCAGCTTGGCAGGGGCCCGTAGCACAGATACGCAGTATTTT
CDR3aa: CASSLAGARSTDTQYF

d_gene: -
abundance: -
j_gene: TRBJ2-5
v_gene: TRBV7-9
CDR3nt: TGTGCCAGCAGCGGGGCCTTAGCGGATGGGGAGACCCAGTACTTC
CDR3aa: CASSGALADGETQYF

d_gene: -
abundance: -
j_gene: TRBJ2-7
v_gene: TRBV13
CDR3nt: TGTGCCAGCAGCTTTGAGGGCTACGAGCAGTACTTC
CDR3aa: CASSFEGYEQYF

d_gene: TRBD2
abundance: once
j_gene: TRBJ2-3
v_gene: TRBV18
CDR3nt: TGTGCCAGCTCACCTTGGACTAGCGGCAGCGATACGCAGTATTTT
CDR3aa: CASSPWTSGSDTQYF

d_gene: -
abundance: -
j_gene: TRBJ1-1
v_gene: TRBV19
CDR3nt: TGTGCCAGTAGTTCTCCGACAGGGAACACTGAAGCTTTCTTT
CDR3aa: CASSSPTGNTEAFF

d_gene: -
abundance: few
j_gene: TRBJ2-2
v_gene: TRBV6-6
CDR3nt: TGTGCCAGCAGCCCCGGGGAGACCGGGGAGCTGTTTTTT
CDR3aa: CASSPGETGELFF

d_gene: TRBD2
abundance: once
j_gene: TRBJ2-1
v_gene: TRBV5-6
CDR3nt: TGTGCCAGCAGCTTGGGACTAGCGGGGGGCCTCAATGAGCAGTTCTTC
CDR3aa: CASSLGLAGGLNEQFF

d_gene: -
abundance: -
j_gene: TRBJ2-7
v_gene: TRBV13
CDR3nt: TGTGCCAGCAGCTTCTTGGGCGGCTACGAGCAGTACTTC
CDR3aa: CASSFLGGYEQYF

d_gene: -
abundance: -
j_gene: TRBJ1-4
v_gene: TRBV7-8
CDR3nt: TGTGCCAGCAGCCCAATCCGGGGGGGGACTAATGAAAAACTGTTTTTT
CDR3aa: CASSPIRGGTNEKLFF

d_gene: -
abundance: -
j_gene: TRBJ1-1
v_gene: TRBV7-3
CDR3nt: TGTGCCAGCAGCTTTGCCATGAACACTGAAGCTTTCTTT
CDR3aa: CASSFAMNTEAFF

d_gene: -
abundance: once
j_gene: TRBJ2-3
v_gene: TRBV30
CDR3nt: TGTGCCTGGACCAAAACCTACTCCACAGATACGCAGTATTTT
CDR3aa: CAWTKTYSTDTQYF

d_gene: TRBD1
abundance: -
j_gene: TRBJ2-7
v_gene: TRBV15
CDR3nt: TGTGCCACCAGCTCGAAGACCGGGACAGGGAGTTACGAGCAGTACTTC
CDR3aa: CATSSKTGTGSYEQYF